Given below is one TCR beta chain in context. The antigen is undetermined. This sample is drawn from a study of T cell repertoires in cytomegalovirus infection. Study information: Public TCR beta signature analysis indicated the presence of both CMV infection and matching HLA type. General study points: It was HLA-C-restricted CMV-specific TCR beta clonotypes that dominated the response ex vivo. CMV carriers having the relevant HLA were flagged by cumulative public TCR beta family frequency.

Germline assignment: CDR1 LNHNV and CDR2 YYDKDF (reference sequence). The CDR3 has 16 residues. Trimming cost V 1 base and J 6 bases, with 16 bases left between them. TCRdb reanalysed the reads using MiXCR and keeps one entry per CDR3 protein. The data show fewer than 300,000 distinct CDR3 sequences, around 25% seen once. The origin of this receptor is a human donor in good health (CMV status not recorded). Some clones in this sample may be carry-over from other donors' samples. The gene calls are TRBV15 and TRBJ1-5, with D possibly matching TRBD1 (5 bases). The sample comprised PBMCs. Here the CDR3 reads CATSRGDGGGRQPQHF. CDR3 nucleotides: TGTGCCACCAGCAGAGGGGACGGGGGGGGACGTCAGCCCCAGCATTTT.